Each of the 26 T cell receptor beta chains below was sequenced from the same sample in a study of control samples from healthy donors and cancer patients. Sequenced by immunoSEQ multiplex PCR; TCRdb stores in-frame clones only, minus some. The table includes more than 60,000 clones, around nine tenths detected once. The sequenced material came from PBMCs. The receptors here all came from a woman in her 50s with colorectal cancer.

The chain carries TRBV28 and TRBJ1-2; D uncertain. Germline V gene data show CDR1 as MDHEN and CDR2 as SYDVKM. The V and J ends lost 8 bases and 2 bases respectively, with 6 bases between them. This CDR3 comprises 11 residues. The CDR3: CASETNYGYTF. The CDR3 DNA sequence: TGTGCCAGCGAGACGAACTATGGCTACACCTTC.

This sequence joins TRBV19 and TRBJ1-5; D is unresolved. Germline assignment: CDR1 LNHDA and CDR2 SQIVND (reference sequence). CDR3 length: 15 residues. Trimming took 1 base from V and 3 from J, leaving 10 bases between them. The CDR3 here is CASSIAGRTNQPQHF. The CDR3 DNA follows: TGTGCCAGTAGTATAGCCGGCAGAACCAATCAGCCCCAGCATTTT.

The V and J genes are TRBV2 and TRBJ2-7; D call uncertain. The V gene lost 2 bases and the J gene lost 3 bases, with 8 bases spanning the gap. CDR3 length: 13 residues. Germline V gene lookup returns CDR1 SNHLY and CDR2 FYNNEI. For the CDR3, the DNA is TGTGCCAGCAGTGAAAATCTAGGCTACGAGCAGTACGTC. This gives the protein CASSENLGYEQYV.

The chain recombines TRBV24-1 with TRBJ2-6; D is undetermined. CDR1 and CDR2 (germline): KGHDR, SFDVKD. The V and J ends lost 2 bases and 0 bases respectively, with 16 bases between them. The CDR3 runs to 19 residues. CDR3 protein: CATSDSYSLDISGANVLTF. CDR3 bases: TGTGCCACCAGTGATTCCTACAGCCTAGACATCTCTGGGGCCAACGTCCTGACTTTC.

The chain couples TRBV12-3 or TRBV12-4 to TRBJ2-5; D gene ambiguous. The CDR3 extends over 13 amino acids. Trimming cost V 5 bases and J 1 base, with 8 bases left between them. The CDR3 DNA follows: TGTGCCAGCAGTATCAGACTCCAAGAGACCCAGTACTTC. It specifies CASSIRLQETQYF.

CDR3 residues: CASSLDRGEKLFF. DNA for the CDR3: TGTGCCAGCTCACTGGACAGGGGAGAAAAACTGTTTTTT. V and J are TRBV18 and TRBJ1-4; 9 bases match TRBD1. In germline, CDR1 is KGHSH, CDR2 LQKENI. V was clipped by 4 bases and J by 8 bases; unmatched bases: 2. The CDR3 covers 13 residues.

V and J are TRBV27 and TRBJ1-1; weak D call: TRBD1 (6 bases). Trimming removed 3 bases from V and 5 bases from J, with 16 bases in between. Germline values: CDR1 MNHEY, CDR2 SMNVEV (reference sequence). There are 15 residues in the CDR3. As DNA, the CDR3 is TGTGCCAGCAGTTTCGCCACAGGGAGGGGGACTGAAGCTTTCTTT. Amino acid sequence: CASSFATGRGTEAFF.

The CDR3 is CASSSGLAGGPDTQYF. DNA for the CDR3: TGTGCCAGCAGTTCCGGACTAGCGGGGGGACCAGATACGCAGTATTTT. The chain is built from TRBV2 and TRBJ2-3; 14 nucleotides agree with TRBD2. V was clipped by 5 bases and J by 4 bases; unmatched bases: 5. This CDR3 has 16 residues. Germline-derived CDR1 and CDR2 are SNHLY and FYNNEI.

Notes on this clone: Additional DNA sequences in this sample encode the identical CDR3. This chain joins TRBV7-2 and TRBJ1-3; D is unclear. This CDR3 has 11 residues. Per germline, CDR1 SGHTA and CDR2 FQGNSA. Trimming shortened V by 5 bases and J by 3 bases, and 2 bases separated the two germline ends. CDR3: CASSNGNTIYF. CDR3 sequence (DNA): TGTGCCAGCAGCAATGGAAACACCATATATTTT.

J is TRBJ1-4 and V is TRBV6-5; no reliable D call. Germline-derived CDR1 and CDR2 are MNHEY and SVGAGI. Trimming cost V 6 bases and J 8 bases, with 16 bases left between them. CDR3 length equals 14 residues. Written as DNA, the CDR3 is TGTGCCAGCAGCTTGGGCAGGCCGGGAGAAAAACTGTTTTTT. Amino acid sequence: CASSLGRPGEKLFF.

CDR3 DNA: TGTGCCAGCAGTTTATACCAGTCCGCGTCGAGCTCCTACAATGAGCAGTTCTTC. This encodes CASSLYQSASSSYNEQFF. This chain joins TRBV27 and TRBJ2-1; no definite D call. CDR1 is MNHEY, CDR2 SMNVEV, per germline (reference sequence). The CDR3 is 18 residues long. Trimming removed 1 base at V and 0 bases at J, with 16 bases between.

In regard to this clone: The junction does not match germline at one end; this may be a read error. Additional DNA sequences in this sample encode the identical CDR3. The V call is TRBV9, the J call TRBJ1-2; 7 positions match TRBD1. Germline V CDR1 and CDR2: SGDLS, YYNGEE. The CDR3 contains 13 residues. CDR3 in DNA: TGTGCCAGCAGCCCCCCCGGGACAGTTGGCTACACTTTC. It encodes CASSPPGTVGYTF.

The chain recombines TRBV6-5 with TRBJ2-3; TRBD1 agrees at 11 bases. The CDR3 extends over 15 amino acids. V was pared by 6 bases and J by 3 bases, with 5 bases of the junction left unmatched. Germline V lookup: CDR1 MNHEY, CDR2 SVGAGI. The chain's CDR3 is CASSPRDRGTDTQYF. The CDR3 DNA reads TGTGCCAGCAGCCCCCGGGACAGGGGGACAGATACGCAGTATTTT.

The V call is TRBV7-2, the J call TRBJ1-5; 7 bases fit TRBD1. Unmatched junction bases numbered 4, after V lost 5 bases and J lost 6 bases. The CDR3 totals 13 residues. Germline V gives CDR1 SGHTA, CDR2 FQGNSA. This CDR3 is CASSDREFQPQHF. The CDR3 DNA reads TGTGCCAGCAGCGACAGGGAGTTTCAGCCCCAGCATTTT.

The chain carries TRBV11-2 and TRBJ2-5; 7 bases fit TRBD2. Germline V gene data show CDR1 as SGHAT and CDR2 as FQNNGV. Trimming at V came to 5 bases and at J to 6 bases, leaving 12 bases not matched to a gene. CDR3 length: 15 residues. CDR3 in amino acids: CASSLRAGRQKTQYF. CDR3 coding DNA: TGTGCCAGCAGCCTCAGAGCGGGGCGTCAGAAGACCCAGTACTTC.

This clone was observed a few times. J is TRBJ2-1 and V is TRBV9; D is unresolved. The germline CDR1 and CDR2 sequences are SGDLS and YYNGEE. The CDR3 runs to 17 residues. The V end lost 0 bases, the J end lost 4 bases, and 17 bases lay between the germline ends. The CDR3 coding sequence is TGTGCCAGCAGCGTAGAGGACGGAAAACGCGGATACAATGAGCAGTTCTTC. As protein: CASSVEDGKRGYNEQFF.

This clone was counted a few times. This sequence joins TRBV7-2 and TRBJ2-3; no reliable D call. The germline V gene encodes CDR1 SGHTA and CDR2 FQGNSA. The CDR3 has 12 amino acids. V shed 4 bases and J shed 6 bases, with 8 bases lying between them. The CDR3 reads CASSSSTDTQYF. The DNA for the CDR3 is TGTGCCAGCAGCTCATCGACCGATACGCAGTATTTT. Combining the CDR3 with reference TRBV7-2 and TRBJ2-3 gives the whole variable domain GAGVSQSPSNKVTEKGKDVELRCDPISGHTALYWYRQSLGQGLEFLIYFQGNSAPDKSGLPSDRFSAERTGGSVSTLTIQRTQQEDSAVYLCASSSSTDTQYFGPGTRLTVL.

The CDR3 DNA reads as TGTGCCAGCAGTCTCTTGGACAGTCCCTATGGCTACACCTTC. Residues: CASSLLDSPYGYTF. V and J are TRBV6-5 and TRBJ1-2, with a tentative D call TRBD1 (6 bases). V gave up 5 bases and J gave up 4 bases, with 14 bases separating them. The CDR3 sequence is 14 residues long. Germline CDR1 and CDR2: MNHEY and SVGAGI.

The chain employs TRBV19 and TRBJ2-3; D unclear. Deletions cut 5 bases from V and 11 bases from J, with 14 bases between. CDR1 and CDR2 (germline): LNHDA, SQIVND (reference sequence). The CDR3 loop spans 12 amino acids. CDR3: CASSDPWGGQYF. The CDR3 region has the DNA TGTGCCAGTAGTGACCCTTGGGGTGGGCAGTATTTT.

V gene TRBV7-2 combines with J gene TRBJ1-2; D is undetermined. The CDR3 sequence is 12 residues long. The germline V gene has CDR1 SGHTA and CDR2 FQGNSA. V was trimmed by 0 bases and J by 7 bases, leaving 6 bases between them. The CDR3 is CASSLAQAGYTF. The CDR3 DNA reads TGTGCCAGCAGCTTAGCACAAGCTGGCTACACCTTC. Based on the CDR3 plus reference TRBV7-2 and TRBJ1-2, the full variable domain is GAGVSQSPSNKVTEKGKDVELRCDPISGHTALYWYRQSLGQGLEFLIYFQGNSAPDKSGLPSDRFSAERTGGSVSTLTIQRTQQEDSAVYLCASSLAQAGYTFGSGTRLTVV.

V usage is TRBV15 and J usage is TRBJ1-2; TRBD1 matches at 8 bases. J was trimmed by 6 bases and V by 1 base; bases with no gene match: 7. In germline, CDR1 is LNHNV, CDR2 YYDKDF (reference sequence). This CDR3 is 15 amino acids long. DNA for the CDR3: TGTGCCACCAGCAGAGTCGCACAGGGGGAGCATGGCTACACCTTC. Amino acids: CATSRVAQGEHGYTF.

The chain links TRBV24-1 to TRBJ1-5, with 7 bases lining up with TRBD1. Looked up from germline, CDR1 is KGHDR and CDR2 is SFDVKD. V trimming: 4 bases; J trimming: 2 bases; junction bases outside the gene matches: 4. The CDR3 covers 15 residues. The CDR3 is CATSERTGGNQPQHF. For the CDR3, the DNA is TGTGCCACCAGTGAGCGTACAGGGGGCAATCAGCCCCAGCATTTT.

The V gene is TRBV5-1, the J gene TRBJ2-4; a possible D gene is TRBD2 (6 bases). Trimming removed 2 bases from V and 1 base from J, with 13 bases in between. Per the germline V gene, CDR1 is SGHRS and CDR2 is YFSETQ. This CDR3 comprises 16 residues. CDR3 protein: CASSFGGDPAKNIQYF. As DNA, the CDR3 is TGCGCCAGCAGCTTTGGAGGGGACCCCGCCAAAAACATTCAGTACTTC. Supplemented by reference TRBV5-1 and TRBJ2-4, the full variable domain reads KAGVTQTPRYLIKTRGQQVTLSCSPISGHRSVSWYQQTPGQGLQFLFEYFSETQRNKGNFPGRFSGRQFSNSRSEMNVSTLELGDSALYLCASSFGGDPAKNIQYFGAGTRLSVL.

The count of this clone is one. The V gene is TRBV3-1 (or the pseudogene TRBV3-2), the J gene TRBJ1-1; tentatively, D is TRBD1 (5 bases). The CDR3 length is 14 residues. With 0 bases removed from V and 5 bases from J, the gap between germline ends came to 10 bases. The germline V gene encodes CDR1 LGHDT and CDR2 YNNKEL (reference sequence). DNA of the CDR3: TGTGCCAGCAGCCAAGATAGGGGTTGGACTGAAGCTTTCTTT. Translation gives CASSQDRGWTEAFF.

The chain is built from TRBV24-1 and TRBJ2-1, with 9 bases aligning to TRBD1. This CDR3 contains 15 residues. Unmatched junction bases numbered 9, after V lost 6 bases and J lost 7 bases. Germline assignment: CDR1 KGHDR and CDR2 SFDVKD. DNA of the CDR3: TGTGCCACCAGTTCTTTCGGGGACAGGGCAAATGAGCAGTTCTTC. Translated: CATSSFGDRANEQFF.

The gene calls are TRBV6-6 and TRBJ2-7; D is unclear. CDR1 MNHNY and CDR2 SVGAGI come from the germline V gene (reference sequence). This CDR3 has 13 residues. Trimming stripped 2 bases from V and 2 bases from J, with 7 bases between. The DNA for the CDR3 is TGTGCCAGCAGTTACGCCAGTACCTACGAGCAGTACGTC. This codes for CASSYASTYEQYV.